This entry describes one TCR beta chain. The target antigen is unknown. The data are from a study of cytomegalovirus exposure and HLA in healthy donors. Study-level results: Apart from CMV serostatus, no immune exposure information was available. For most TCR beta V segments, an earlier analysis put the productive rate at about 90% or about 30% of the time. About 180 TCR beta chains were listed as cytomegalovirus-associated. HLA alleles showed associations with around 15,000 TCR beta sequences in a later analysis, at a 0.05 false discovery rate.

Amplification used 60 Vbeta primers and 13 Jbeta primers. Assay: immunoSEQ multiplex PCR; the TCRdb copy retains only in-frame clones and omits some. This table has fewer than 150,000 clones, over 65% appearing once. Sequencing was carried out using PBMCs. The receptor's source is a woman aged 40 to 50 in good health and CMV-seropositive.

The CDR3 protein is CASSSLGTGYQPQHF. CDR3 DNA: TGTGCCAGCAGTTCCTTGGGGACAGGGTATCAGCCCCAGCATTTT. V and J are TRBV6-1 and TRBJ1-5, with 9 bases lining up with TRBD1. The V gene's germline CDR1 is MNHNS and CDR2 SASEGT. The CDR3 has 15 residues. Trimming at V came to 5 bases and at J to 5 bases, leaving 7 bases not matched to a gene.